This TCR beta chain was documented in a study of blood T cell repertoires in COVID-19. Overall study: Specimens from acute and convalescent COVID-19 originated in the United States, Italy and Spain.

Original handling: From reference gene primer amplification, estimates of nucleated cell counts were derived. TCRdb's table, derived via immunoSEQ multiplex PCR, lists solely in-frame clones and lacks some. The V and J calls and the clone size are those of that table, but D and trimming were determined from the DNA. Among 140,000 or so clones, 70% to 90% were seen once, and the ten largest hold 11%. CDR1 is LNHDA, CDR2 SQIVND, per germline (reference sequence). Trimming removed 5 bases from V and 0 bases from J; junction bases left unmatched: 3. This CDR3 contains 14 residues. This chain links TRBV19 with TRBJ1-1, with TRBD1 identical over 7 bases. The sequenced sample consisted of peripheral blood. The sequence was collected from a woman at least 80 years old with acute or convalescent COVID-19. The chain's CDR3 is CASSQGGMNTEAFF. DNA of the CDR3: TGTGCCAGTAGTCAGGGGGGCATGAACACTGAAGCTTTCTTT.